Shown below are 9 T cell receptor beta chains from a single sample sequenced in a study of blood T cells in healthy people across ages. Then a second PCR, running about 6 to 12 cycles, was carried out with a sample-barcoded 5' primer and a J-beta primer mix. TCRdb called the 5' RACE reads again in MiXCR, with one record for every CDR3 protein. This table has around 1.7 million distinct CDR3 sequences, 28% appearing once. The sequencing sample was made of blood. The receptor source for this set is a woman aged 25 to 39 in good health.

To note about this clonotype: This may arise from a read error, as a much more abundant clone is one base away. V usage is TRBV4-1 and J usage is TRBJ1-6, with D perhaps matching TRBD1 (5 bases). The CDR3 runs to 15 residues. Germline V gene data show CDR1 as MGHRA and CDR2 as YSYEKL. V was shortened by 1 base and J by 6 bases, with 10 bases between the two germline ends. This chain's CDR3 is CASSQGAGLNSPLHF. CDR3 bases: TGCGCCAGCAGCCAAGGAGCAGGGCTTAATTCACCCCTCCACTTT.

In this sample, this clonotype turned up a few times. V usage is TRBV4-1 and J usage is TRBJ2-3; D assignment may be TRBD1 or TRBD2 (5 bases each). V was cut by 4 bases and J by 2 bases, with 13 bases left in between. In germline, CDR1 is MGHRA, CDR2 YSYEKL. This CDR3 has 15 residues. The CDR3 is CASSPTPGTTDTQYF. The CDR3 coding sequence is TGCGCCAGCAGCCCGACCCCCGGGACCACAGATACGCAGTATTTT.

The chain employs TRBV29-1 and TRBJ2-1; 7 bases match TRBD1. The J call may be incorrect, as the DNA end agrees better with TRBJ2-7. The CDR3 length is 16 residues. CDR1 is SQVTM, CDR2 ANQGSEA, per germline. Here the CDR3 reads CSVEDVTGLGYNEQYF. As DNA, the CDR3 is TGCAGCGTTGAAGATGTGACAGGGCTCGGGTACAATGAGCAGTACTTC.

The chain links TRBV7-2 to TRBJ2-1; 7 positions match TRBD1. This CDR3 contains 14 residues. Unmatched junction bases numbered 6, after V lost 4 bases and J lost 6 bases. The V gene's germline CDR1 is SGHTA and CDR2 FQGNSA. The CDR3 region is CASSSPGGINEQFF. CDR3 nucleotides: TGTGCCAGCAGCTCCCCAGGGGGAATCAATGAGCAGTTCTTC.

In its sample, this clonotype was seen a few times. CDR3 coding DNA: TGTGCCAGTTCTATCGGCGCATCGAATGAGCAGTTCTTC. It specifies CASSIGASNEQFF. The genes are TRBV12-3 or TRBV12-4 and TRBJ2-1; no definite D call. The CDR3 sequence is 13 residues long. V gave up 9 bases and J gave up 7 bases, with 16 bases separating them.

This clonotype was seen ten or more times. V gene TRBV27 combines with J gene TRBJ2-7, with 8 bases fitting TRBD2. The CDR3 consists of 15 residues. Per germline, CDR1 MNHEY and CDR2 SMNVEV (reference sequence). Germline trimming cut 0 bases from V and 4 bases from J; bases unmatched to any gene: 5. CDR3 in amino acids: CASSLSGLAVYEQYF. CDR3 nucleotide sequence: TGTGCCAGCAGTTTATCCGGACTAGCAGTATACGAGCAGTACTTC.

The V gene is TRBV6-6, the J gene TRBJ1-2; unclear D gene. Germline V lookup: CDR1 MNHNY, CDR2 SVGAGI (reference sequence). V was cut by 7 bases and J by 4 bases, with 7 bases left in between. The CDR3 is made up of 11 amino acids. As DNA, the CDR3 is TGTGCCAGCACATCAAGCTATGGCTACACCTTC. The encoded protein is CASTSSYGYTF.

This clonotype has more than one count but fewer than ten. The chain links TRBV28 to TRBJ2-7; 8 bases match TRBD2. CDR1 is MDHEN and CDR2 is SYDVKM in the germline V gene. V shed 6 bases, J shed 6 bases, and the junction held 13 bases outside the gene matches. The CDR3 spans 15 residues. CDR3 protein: CASRGAPGGAAEQYF. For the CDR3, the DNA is TGTGCCAGCAGGGGGGCCCCGGGAGGGGCTGCCGAGCAGTACTTC.

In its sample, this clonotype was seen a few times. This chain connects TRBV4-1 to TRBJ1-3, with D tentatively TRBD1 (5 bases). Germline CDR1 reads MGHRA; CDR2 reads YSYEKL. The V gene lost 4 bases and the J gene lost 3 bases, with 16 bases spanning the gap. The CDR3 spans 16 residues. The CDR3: CASSPGEGLFGNTIYF. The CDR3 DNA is TGCGCCAGCAGCCCAGGAGAGGGGCTGTTTGGAAACACCATATATTTT.